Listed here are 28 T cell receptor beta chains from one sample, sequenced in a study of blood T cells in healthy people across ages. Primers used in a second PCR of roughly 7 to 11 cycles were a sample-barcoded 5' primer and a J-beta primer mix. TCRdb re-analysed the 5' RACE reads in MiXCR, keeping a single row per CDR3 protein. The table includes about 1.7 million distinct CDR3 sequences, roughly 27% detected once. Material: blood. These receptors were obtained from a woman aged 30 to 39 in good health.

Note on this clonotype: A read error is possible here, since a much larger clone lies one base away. The CDR3 sequence is CAISAGGFGGQFF. The CDR3 coding sequence is TGTGCCATCTCGGCGGGGGGGTTTGGTGGGCAGTTCTTC. V is TRBV10-3 and J is TRBJ2-1; 9 nucleotides match TRBD2. Germline values: CDR1 ENHRY, CDR2 SYGVKD. This CDR3 region has 13 residues. With 8 bases clipped from V and 12 bases from J, the junction kept 11 bases outside the gene matches.

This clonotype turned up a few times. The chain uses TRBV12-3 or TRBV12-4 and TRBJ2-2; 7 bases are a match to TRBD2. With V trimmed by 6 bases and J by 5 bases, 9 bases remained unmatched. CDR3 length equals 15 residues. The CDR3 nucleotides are TGTGCCAGCAGAGAAGCGGGGAAGCGAACCGGGGAGCTGTTTTTT. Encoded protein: CASREAGKRTGELFF.

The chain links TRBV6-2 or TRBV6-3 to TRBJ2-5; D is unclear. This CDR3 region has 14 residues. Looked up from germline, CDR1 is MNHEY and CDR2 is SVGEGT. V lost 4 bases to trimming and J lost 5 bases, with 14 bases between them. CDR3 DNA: TGTGCCAGCAGTTTATCCGGCCAGGCGGAGACCCAGTACTTC. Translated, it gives CASSLSGQAETQYF.

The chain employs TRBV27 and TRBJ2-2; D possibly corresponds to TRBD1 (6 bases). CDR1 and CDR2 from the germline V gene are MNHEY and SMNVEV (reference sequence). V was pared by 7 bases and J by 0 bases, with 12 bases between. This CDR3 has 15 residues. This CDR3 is CASKLGGTNTGELFF. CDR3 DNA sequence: TGTGCCAGCAAATTAGGGGGTACGAACACCGGGGAGCTGTTTTTT.

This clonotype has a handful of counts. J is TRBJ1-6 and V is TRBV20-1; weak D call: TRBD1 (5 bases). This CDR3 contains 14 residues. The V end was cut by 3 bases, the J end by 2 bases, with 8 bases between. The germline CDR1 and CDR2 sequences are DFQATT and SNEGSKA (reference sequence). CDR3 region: CSARRGTYNSPLHF. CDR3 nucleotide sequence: TGCAGTGCTAGGAGGGGCACCTATAATTCACCCCTCCACTTT.

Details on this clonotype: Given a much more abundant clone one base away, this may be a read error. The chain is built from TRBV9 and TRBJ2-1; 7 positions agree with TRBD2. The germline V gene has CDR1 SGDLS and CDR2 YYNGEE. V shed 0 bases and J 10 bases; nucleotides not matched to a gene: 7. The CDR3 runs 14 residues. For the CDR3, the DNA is TGTGCCAGCAGCGTAGCCGCGGGGGAGTACGAGCAGTTCTTC. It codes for CASSVAAGEYEQFF.

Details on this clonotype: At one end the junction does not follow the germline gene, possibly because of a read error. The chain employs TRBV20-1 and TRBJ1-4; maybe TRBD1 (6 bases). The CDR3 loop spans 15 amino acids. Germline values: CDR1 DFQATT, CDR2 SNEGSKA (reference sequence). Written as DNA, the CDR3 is TGCAGTGCTAGAGATCTAGGTCAGAAGGGGGAAAAACGGTTTTTT. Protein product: CSARDLGQKGEKRFF.

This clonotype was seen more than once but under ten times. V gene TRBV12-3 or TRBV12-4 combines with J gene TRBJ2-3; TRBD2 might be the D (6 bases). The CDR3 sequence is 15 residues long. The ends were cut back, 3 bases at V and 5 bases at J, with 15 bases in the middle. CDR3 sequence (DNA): TGTGCCAGCAGTTTCCCTAGCGAAGGAGTAGATACGCAGTATTTT. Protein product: CASSFPSEGVDTQYF.

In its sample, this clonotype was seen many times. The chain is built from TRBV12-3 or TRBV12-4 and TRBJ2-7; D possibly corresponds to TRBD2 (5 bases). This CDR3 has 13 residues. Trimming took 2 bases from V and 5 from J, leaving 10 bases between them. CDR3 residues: CASSLLSGNEQYF. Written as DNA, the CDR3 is TGTGCCAGCAGTTTACTATCGGGGAACGAGCAGTACTTC.

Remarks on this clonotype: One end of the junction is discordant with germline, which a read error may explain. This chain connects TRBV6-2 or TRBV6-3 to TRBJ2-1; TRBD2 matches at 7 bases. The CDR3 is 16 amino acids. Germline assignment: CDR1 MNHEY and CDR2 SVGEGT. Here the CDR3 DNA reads TGTGCCAACAGTTACCCGACTTGCGGGAGTTTCGATGAGCAGTTCTTC. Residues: CANSYPTCGSFDEQFF.

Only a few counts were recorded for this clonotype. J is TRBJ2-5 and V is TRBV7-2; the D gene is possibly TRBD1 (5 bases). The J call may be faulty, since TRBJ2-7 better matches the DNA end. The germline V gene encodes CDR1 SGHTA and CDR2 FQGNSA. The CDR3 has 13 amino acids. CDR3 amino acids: CASSLDQGLEQYF. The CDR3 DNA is TGTGCCAGCAGCTTAGATCAGGGTCTCGAGCAGTACTTC.

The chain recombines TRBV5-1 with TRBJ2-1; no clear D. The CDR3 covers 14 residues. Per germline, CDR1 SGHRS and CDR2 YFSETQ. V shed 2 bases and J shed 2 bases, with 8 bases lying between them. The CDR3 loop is CASSLRSPYNEQFF. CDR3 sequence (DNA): TGCGCCAGCAGCTTAAGGAGCCCCTACAATGAGCAGTTCTTC. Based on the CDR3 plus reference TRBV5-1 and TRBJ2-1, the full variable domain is KAGVTQTPRYLIKTRGQQVTLSCSPISGHRSVSWYQQTPGQGLQFLFEYFSETQRNKGNFPGRFSGRQFSNSRSEMNVSTLELGDSALYLCASSLRSPYNEQFFGPGTRLTVL.

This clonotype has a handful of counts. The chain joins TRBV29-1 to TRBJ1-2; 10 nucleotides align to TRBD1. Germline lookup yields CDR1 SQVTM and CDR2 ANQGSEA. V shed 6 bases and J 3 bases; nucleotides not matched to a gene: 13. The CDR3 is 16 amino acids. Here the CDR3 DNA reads TGCAGCGTCACTACGACAGGGGGCCCGGCGGACTATGGCTACACCTTC. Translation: CSVTTTGGPADYGYTF.

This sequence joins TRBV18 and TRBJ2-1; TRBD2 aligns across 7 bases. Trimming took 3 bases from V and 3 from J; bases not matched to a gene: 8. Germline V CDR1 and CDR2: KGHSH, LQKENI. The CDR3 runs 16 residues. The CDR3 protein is CASSPYTSGNYNEQFF. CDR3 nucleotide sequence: TGTGCCAGCTCACCCTATACGAGCGGGAACTACAATGAGCAGTTCTTC.

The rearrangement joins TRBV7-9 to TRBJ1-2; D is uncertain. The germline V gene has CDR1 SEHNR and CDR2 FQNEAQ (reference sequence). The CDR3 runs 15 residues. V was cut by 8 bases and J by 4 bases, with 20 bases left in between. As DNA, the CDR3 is TGTGCCAGCGGGTCATACAGAAACTCTAGCTATGGCTACACCTTC. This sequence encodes CASGSYRNSSYGYTF.

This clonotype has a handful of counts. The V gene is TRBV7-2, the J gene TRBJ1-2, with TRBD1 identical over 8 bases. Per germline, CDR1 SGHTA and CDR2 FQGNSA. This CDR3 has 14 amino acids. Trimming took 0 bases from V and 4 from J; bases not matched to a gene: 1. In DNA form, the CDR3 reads TGTGCCAGCAGCTTAGCCGGACAGGGCTATGGCTACACCTTC. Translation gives CASSLAGQGYGYTF.

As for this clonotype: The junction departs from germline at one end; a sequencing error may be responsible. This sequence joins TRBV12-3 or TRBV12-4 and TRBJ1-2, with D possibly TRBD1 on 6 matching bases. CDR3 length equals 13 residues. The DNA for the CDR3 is TGTGCCAGCAGTTCACAGGGCCCCCATGGCTGCACCTTC. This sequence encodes CASSSQGPHGCTF.

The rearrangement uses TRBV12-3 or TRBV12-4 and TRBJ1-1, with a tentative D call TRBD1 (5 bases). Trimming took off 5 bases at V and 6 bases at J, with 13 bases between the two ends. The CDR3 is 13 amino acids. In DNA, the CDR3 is TGTGCCAGCAGTCTCATTGGGGGGGCTGAAGCTTTCTTT. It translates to CASSLIGGAEAFF.

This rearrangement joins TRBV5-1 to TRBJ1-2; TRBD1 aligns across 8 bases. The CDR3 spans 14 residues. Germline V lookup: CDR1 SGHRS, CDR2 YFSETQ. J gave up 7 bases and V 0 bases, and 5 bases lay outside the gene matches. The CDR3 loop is CASSLEQGESGYTF. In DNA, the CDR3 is TGCGCCAGCAGCTTGGAACAGGGGGAGAGTGGCTACACCTTC.

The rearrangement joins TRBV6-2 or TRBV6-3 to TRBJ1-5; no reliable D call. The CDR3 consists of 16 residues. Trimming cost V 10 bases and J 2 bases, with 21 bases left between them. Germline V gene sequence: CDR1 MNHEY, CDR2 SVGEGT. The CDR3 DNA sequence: TGTGCCACAAGGATCATGGGCCGACGGGGCAATCAGCCCCAGCATTTT. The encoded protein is CATRIMGRRGNQPQHF.

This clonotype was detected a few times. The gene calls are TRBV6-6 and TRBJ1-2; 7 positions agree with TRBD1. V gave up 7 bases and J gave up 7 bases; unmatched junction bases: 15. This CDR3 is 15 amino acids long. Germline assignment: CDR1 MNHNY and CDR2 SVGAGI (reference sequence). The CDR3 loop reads CASTPGVEGARGYTF. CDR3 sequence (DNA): TGTGCCAGCACTCCAGGCGTGGAGGGGGCCCGTGGCTACACCTTC.

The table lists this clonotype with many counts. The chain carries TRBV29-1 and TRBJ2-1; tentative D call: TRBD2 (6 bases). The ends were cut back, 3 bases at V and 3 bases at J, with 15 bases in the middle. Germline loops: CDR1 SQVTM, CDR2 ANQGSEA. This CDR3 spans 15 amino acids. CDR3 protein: CSVDARGLSYNEQFF. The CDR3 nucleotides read TGCAGCGTTGATGCCCGGGGGTTAAGCTACAATGAGCAGTTCTTC.

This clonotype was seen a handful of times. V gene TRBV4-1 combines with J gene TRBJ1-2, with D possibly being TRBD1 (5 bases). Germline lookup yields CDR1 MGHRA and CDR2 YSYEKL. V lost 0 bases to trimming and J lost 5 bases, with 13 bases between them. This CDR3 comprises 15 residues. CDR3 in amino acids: CASSQEWGRGYGYTF. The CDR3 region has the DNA TGCGCCAGCAGCCAAGAATGGGGACGGGGATATGGCTACACCTTC.

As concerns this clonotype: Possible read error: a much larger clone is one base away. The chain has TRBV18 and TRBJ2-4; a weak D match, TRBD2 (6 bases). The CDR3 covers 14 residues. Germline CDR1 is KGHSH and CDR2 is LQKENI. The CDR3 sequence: CTSSPYGGRDIQYF. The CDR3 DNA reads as TGTACCAGCTCACCTTACGGGGGTAGAGACATTCAGTACTTC. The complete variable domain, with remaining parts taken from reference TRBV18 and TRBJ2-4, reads NAGVMQNPRHLVRRRGQEARLRCSPMKGHSHVYWYRQLPEEGLKFMVYLQKENIIDESGMPKERFSAEFPKEGPSILRIQQVVRGDSAAYFCTSSPYGGRDIQYFGAGTRLSVL.

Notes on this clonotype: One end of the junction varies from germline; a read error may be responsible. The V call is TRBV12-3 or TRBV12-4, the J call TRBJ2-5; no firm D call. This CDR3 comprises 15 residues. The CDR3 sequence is CAGSLGIVGTETQYF. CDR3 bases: TGTGCCGGCAGTTTAGGGATTGTGGGAACAGAGACCCAGTACTTC.

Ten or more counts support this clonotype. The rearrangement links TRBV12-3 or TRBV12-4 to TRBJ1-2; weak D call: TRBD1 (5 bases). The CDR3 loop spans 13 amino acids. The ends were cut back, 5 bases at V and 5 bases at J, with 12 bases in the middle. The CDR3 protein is CASSPQGVYGYTF. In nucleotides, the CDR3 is TGTGCCAGCAGTCCTCAGGGAGTATATGGCTACACCTTC.

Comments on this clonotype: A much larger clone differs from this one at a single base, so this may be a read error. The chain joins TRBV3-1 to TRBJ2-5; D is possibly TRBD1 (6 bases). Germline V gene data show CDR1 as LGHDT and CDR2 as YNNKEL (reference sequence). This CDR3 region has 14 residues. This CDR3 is CTSSLGTPGETQYF. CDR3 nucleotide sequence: TGTACCAGCAGCCTCGGGACACCGGGCGAGACCCAGTACTTC.

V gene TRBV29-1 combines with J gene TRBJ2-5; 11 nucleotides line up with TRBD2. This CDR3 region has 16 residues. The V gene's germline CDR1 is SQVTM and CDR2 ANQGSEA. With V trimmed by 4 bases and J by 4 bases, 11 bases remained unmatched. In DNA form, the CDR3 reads TGCAGCGTTGGGACTAGCGGGTGGGGGGGTGGAGAGACCCAGTACTTC. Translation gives CSVGTSGWGGGETQYF.